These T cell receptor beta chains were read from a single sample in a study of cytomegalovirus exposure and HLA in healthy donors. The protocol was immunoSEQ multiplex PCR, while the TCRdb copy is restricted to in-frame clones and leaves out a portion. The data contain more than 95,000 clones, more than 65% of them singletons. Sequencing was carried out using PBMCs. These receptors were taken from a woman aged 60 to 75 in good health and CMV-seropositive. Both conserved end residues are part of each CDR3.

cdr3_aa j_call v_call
CATSPRAGGQPQHF TRBJ1-5 TRBV15
CASSQDRWGGYEQYF TRBJ2-7 TRBV4-3
CSTRQSIQAFF TRBJ1-1 TRBV20-1
CASSPLRGRNEQFF TRBJ2-1 TRBV5-1
CASSTGQNGGYTF TRBJ1-2 TRBV7-9
CASSLSASGGNTQYF TRBJ2-3 TRBV5-1
CASSLATSGSTYEQYF TRBJ2-7 TRBV7-2
CASRVQGESTDTQYF TRBJ2-3 TRBV5-1
CASSPSPGGYNEQFF TRBJ2-1 TRBV5-1
CASSPSTGGAGNEQFF TRBJ2-1 TRBV18
CASSERSSFYGYTF TRBJ1-2 TRBV2
CASSGTGGYNSPLHF TRBJ1-6 TRBV2
CASSQPTSGTYNEQFF TRBJ2-1 TRBV4-1
CATKDSYDANTGELFF TRBJ2-2 TRBV19
CASSYSGNFYGYTF TRBJ1-2 TRBV6-5
CASSPGRGASNQPQHF TRBJ1-5 TRBV5-4
CASSSASIEQFF TRBJ2-1 TRBV7-2
CASSLRQGPNEQYF TRBJ2-7 TRBV5-1
CASSQDQVRANYGYTF TRBJ1-2 TRBV4-1
CASSQREQAYEQYF TRBJ2-7 TRBV2
CASSKGLAGEHEQYF TRBJ2-7 TRBV2
CSVEDYGVYGYTF TRBJ1-2 TRBV29-1
CSVDKQGSMNTEAFF TRBJ1-1 TRBV29-1
CASSVRQGSYNEQFF TRBJ2-1 TRBV11-1
CASSVSTSSGNTIYF TRBJ1-3 TRBV19
CASSLRNSGNTIYF TRBJ1-3 TRBV19
CASRQGTANTQYF TRBJ2-3 TRBV27
CASSPTPRGAYTEAFF TRBJ1-1 TRBV7-2
CASSLALAGDEQYF TRBJ2-7 TRBV7-6
CASSERFYGPGRMNTEAFF TRBJ1-1 TRBV6-1
CASSLRTQDAGELFF TRBJ2-2 TRBV7-6
CASGTVRDRKNIQYF TRBJ2-4 TRBV27
CASSPAGGEKLFF TRBJ1-4 TRBV18
CASSPSNEGSDQQFF TRBJ2-1 TRBV18
CASSQRRDRGLNTEAFF TRBJ1-1 TRBV19
CASSESGASGDEQFF TRBJ2-1 TRBV10-1